This T cell receptor (beta chain) was obtained from a study of blood T cell repertoires in COVID-19. At the level of the study: In each case, the material was cDNA or gDNA derived from T cells, B-cell-depleted T cells, or PBMCs.

In the source study's methods: Reference gene primer amplification gave nucleated cell count estimates. Profiled with immunoSEQ multiplex PCR; TCRdb holds only in-frame clones, not every one. Clone size and V and J calls were adopted from that table, with D and trimming inferred from the DNA. The sample holds around 40,000 clones, almost 80% seen once. Germline V gives CDR1 MDHEN, CDR2 SYDVKM. After removal of 3 bases from V and 2 bases from J, the junction contained 3 bases not matched to a gene. The CDR3 has 14 amino acids. The chain is built from TRBV28 and TRBJ2-7; 8 positions match TRBD1. This TCR came from a woman older than 75 with acute or convalescent COVID-19. The sample comprised peripheral blood. The CDR3 sequence is CASSFPDRAYEQYF. The DNA of the CDR3 is TGTGCCAGCAGTTTCCCGGACAGGGCCTACGAGCAGTACTTC.